Sequencing of this TCR beta chain was carried out in a study of Tregs in tolerant kidney transplant recipients (dated by TCRdb to about 2019). At the level of the whole study: The study used TCRbeta sequencing to identify donor-specific regulatory T cells before combined kidney and bone marrow transplantation, then tracked those cells after transplant. In a few healthy controls, several methods of expanding Tregs specific for an allogeneic donor were compared by TCRbeta repertoire sequencing.

Unstimulated Tregs (CD4+CD25+CD127-), CD4+ non-Tregs (CD4+CD25-), CD4 and CD8 cells were FACS-sorted from thawed PBMCs. Blood from healthy controls was obtained either from healthy volunteers or as purchased buffy coats. Healthy control blood was separated into PBMCs by Ficoll density gradient and cryopreserved, and patient PBMCs were collected both before and after transplant. CDR1 and CDR2 were assigned from the germline V gene as MGHRA and YSYEKL. The CDR3 goes from the cysteine to the phenylalanine over 17 residues. Here the CDR3 DNA is all that survives: 51 bases in frame from base 1. Trimming removed 6 bases from V and 6 bases from J, leaving 25 bases between the germline ends. About this clone itself: This clone's antigen is unknown. The input lacks base qualities; no much larger clone sits a single base away.

For TCRbeta CDR3 sequencing, genomic DNA was extracted from sorted cells using the QIAGEN DNeasy Blood and Tissue Kit. High-throughput TCRbeta CDR3 sequencing was carried out commercially through immunoSEQ, with PCR amplification with bias correction and internal controls included. Per the original workflow: A unique productive TCRbeta sequence was defined by the CDR3 nucleotide sequence when primers matched, and otherwise by the CDR3 amino acid sequence together with the Vbeta and Jbeta genes. To correct for sorting error, sequences found in more than one sorted population at a frequency ratio of 2:1 or less were discarded, and the remaining shared sequences were assigned to the population with the higher frequency. A sequence counted as donor-reactive if, in CFSE-low cells, the sequence had a frequency of at least 0.01% and was expanded at least 5-fold compared with unstimulated cells. Jensen-Shannon divergence, calculated on the top 100 TCRbeta sequences ranked by frequency, was used to quantify repertoire divergence. When a sample had multiple sequencing runs, each run was corrected for sorting error separately and the runs were then pooled. TCRdb mirrors the immuneACCESS table, restricted to in-frame sequences. Some clones are absent from its copies; in checked studies, under half trace to an unresolved V gene, and the reason for the others is unknown. The D gene and trimming were derived from the DNA, and the V and J assignments and clone size from that table. The sample table lists 80,000 to 90,000 clones, more than 80% of them with a count of one. About 4.9% of the sample lies in the top ten.

Here is what the overall study found, with its caveats: Expanding Tregs with activated donor B cells appeared to identify the most biologically relevant and donor-specific TCRbeta repertoire. Because the study included only a small number of patients, the results must be confirmed in larger populations and under other immunosuppression protocols. Biological reproducibility was not directly assessed, although technical replication error appeared to be minimal.

The V and J segments used are TRBV4-1 and TRBJ2-3; perhaps TRBD1 is the D gene, with 6 bases matching. This clonotype was sampled from a human donor in good health. Sequencing used CD8+ T cells from blood. DNA sequence: TGCGCCAGCAGTCACAGGGACCGTGGGCTCCCTGAGGATACGCAGTATTTT. It is translated as CASSHRDRGLPEDTQYF.